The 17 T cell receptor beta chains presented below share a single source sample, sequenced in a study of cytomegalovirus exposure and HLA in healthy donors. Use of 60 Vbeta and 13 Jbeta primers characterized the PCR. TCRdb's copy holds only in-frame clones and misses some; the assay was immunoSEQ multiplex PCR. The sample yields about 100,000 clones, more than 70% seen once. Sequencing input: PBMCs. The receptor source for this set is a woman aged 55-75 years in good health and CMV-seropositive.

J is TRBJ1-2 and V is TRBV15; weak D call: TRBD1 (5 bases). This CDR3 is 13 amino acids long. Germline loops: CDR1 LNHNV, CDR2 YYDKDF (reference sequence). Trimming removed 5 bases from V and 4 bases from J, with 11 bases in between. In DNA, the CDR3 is TGTGCCACCAGCGGTGGCGGGGGCTATGGCTACACCTTC. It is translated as CATSGGGGYGYTF. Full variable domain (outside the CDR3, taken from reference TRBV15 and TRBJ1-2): DAMVIQNPRYQVTQFGKPVTLSCSQTLNHNVMYWYQQKSSQAPKLLFHYYDKDFNNEADTPDNFQSRRPNTSFCFLDIRSPGLGDTAMYLCATSGGGGYGYTFGSGTRLTVV.

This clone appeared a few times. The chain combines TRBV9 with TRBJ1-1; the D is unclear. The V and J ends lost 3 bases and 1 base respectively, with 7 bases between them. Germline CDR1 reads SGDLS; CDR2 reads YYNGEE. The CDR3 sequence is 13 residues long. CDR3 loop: CASSGPGNTEAFF. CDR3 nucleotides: TGTGCCAGCAGCGGTCCAGGGAACACTGAAGCTTTCTTT.

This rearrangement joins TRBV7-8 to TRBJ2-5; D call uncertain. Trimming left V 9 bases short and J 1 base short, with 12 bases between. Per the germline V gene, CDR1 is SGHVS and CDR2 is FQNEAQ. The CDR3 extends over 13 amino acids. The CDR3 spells CASERLGQETQYF. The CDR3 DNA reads TGTGCCAGTGAGCGACTGGGCCAAGAGACCCAGTACTTC.

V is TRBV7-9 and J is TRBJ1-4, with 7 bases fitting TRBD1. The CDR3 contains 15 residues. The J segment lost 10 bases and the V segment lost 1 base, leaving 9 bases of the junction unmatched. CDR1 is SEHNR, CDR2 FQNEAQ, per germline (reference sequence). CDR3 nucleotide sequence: TGTGCCAGCAGCTTAGGAGGGACAGCCGATGGAAAACTGTTTTTT. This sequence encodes CASSLGGTADGKLFF.

CDR3 sequence: CASSLNRGAGEAAFF. CDR3 sequence (DNA): TGCGCCAGCAGCTTGAACCGGGGGGCTGGGGAGGCAGCTTTCTTT. V and J are TRBV5-1 and TRBJ1-1, with a weak D call TRBD1 (6 bases). Per the germline V gene, CDR1 is SGHRS and CDR2 is YFSETQ. The CDR3 extends over 15 amino acids. V was shortened by 1 base and J by 10 bases, with 20 bases between the two germline ends.

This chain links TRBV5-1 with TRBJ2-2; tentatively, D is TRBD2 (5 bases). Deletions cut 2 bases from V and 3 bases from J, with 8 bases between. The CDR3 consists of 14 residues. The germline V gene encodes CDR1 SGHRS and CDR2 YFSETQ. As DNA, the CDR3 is TGCGCCAGCAGCTTAAGGGAGCACACCGGGGAGCTGTTTTTT. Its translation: CASSLREHTGELFF.

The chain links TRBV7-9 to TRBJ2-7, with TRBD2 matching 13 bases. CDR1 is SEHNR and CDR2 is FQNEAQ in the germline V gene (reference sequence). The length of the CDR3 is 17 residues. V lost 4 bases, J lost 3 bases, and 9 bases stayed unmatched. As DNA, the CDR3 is TGTGCCAGCAGCTCCTCCCCCGGGACTAGCGGGAACTACGAGCAGTACTTC. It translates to CASSSSPGTSGNYEQYF.

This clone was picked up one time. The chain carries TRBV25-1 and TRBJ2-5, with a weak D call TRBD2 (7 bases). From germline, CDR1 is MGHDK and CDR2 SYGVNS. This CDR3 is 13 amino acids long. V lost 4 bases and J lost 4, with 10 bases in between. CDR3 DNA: TGTGCCAGCAGTGTTCGGGGGGCAGAGACCCAGTACTTC. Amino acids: CASSVRGAETQYF.

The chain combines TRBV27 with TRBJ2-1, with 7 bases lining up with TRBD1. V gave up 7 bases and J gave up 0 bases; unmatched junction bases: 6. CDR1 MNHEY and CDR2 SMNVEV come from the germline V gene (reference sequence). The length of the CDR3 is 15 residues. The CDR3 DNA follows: TGTGCCAGCAAAAGCAGGGGGAACTCCTACAATGAGCAGTTCTTC. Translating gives CASKSRGNSYNEQFF.

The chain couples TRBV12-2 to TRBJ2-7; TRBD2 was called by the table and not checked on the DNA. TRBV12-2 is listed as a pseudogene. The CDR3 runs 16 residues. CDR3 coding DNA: TGTGCAAGTCGCTTAGCCACGCATGGTGCGGAGGCCGAGCAGTACTTC. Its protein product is CASRLATHGAEAEQYF.

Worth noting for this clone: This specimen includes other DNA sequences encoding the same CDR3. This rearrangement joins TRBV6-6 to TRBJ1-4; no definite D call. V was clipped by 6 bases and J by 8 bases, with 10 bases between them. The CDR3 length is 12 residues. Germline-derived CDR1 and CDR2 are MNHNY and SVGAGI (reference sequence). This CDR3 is CASSPSREKLFF. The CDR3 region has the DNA TGTGCCAGCAGCCCCTCTCGGGAAAAACTGTTTTTT.

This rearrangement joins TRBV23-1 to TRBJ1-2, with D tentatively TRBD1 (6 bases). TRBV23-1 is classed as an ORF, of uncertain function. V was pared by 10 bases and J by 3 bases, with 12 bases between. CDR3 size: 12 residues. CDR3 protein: CANLTGHYGYTF. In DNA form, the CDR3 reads TGCGCCAACCTTACAGGGCACTATGGCTACACCTTC.

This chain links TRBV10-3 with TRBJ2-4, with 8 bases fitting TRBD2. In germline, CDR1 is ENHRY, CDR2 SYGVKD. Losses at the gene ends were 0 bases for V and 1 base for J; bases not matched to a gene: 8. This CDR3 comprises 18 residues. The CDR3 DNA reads TGTGCCATCAGTGAGTCCTCCGGTAGCGGGATTGCCAAAAACATTCAGTACTTC. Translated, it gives CAISESSGSGIAKNIQYF.

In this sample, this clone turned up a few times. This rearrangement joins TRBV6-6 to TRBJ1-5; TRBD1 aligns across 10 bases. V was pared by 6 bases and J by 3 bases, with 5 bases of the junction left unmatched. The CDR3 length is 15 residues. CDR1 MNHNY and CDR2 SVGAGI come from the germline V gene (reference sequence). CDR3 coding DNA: TGTGCCAGCAGGTCCGGGACAGGGGACAATCAGCCCCAGCATTTT. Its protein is CASRSGTGDNQPQHF.

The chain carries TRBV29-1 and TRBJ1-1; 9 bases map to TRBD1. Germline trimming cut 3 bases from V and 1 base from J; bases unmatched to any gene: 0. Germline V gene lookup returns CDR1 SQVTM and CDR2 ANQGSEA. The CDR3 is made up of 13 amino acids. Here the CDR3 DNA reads TGCAGCGTTGAGGGACAGGGGAACACTGAAGCTTTCTTT. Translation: CSVEGQGNTEAFF.

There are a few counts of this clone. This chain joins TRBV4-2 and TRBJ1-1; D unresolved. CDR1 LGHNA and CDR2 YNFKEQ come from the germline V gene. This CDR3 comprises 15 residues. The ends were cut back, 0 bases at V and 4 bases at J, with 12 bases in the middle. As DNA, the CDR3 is TGTGCCAGCAGCCAAGAAGGCGGGAGCGGCACTGAAGCTTTCTTT. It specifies CASSQEGGSGTEAFF.

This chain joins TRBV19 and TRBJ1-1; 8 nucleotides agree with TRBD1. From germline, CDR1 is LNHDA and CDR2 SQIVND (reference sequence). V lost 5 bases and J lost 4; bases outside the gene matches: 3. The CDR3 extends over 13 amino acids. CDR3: CASSDTGGTEAFF. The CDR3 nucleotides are TGTGCCAGTAGTGACACAGGGGGCACTGAAGCTTTCTTT.